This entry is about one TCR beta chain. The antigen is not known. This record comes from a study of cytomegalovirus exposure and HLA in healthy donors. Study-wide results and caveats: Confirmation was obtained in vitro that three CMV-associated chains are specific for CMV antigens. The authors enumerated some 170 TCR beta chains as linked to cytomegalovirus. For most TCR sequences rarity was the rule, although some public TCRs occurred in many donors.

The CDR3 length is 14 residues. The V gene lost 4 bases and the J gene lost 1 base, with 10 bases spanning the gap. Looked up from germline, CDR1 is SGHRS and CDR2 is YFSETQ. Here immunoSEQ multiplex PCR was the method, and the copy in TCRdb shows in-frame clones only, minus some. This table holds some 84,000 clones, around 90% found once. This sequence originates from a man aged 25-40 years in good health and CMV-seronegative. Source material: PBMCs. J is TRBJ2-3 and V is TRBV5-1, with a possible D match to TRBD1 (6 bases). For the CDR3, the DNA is TGCGCCAGCAGCGACCGGACAGGCACAGATACGCAGTATTTT. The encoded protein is CASSDRTGTDTQYF.